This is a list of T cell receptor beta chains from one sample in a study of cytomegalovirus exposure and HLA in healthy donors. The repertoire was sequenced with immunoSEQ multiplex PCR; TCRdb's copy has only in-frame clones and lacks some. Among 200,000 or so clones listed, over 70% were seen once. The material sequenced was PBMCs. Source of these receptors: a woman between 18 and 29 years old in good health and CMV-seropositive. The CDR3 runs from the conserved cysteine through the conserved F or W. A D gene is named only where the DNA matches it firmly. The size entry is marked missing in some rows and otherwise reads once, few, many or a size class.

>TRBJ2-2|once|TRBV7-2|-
CASSFQGSGELFF
TGTGCCAGCAGCTTTCAGGGAAGCGGGGAGCTGTTTTTT
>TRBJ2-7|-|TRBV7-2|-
CASSPPGGFGRSYEQYF
TGTGCCAGCAGCCCCCCCGGCGGATTTGGGAGAAGCTACGAGCAGTACTTC
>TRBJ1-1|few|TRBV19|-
CASSKGLTNTEAFF
TGTGCCAGTAGTAAGGGACTTACGAACACTGAAGCTTTCTTT
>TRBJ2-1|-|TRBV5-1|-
CASSFRRVPPYNEQFF
TGCGCCAGCAGCTTTCGGCGGGTTCCCCCCTACAATGAGCAGTTCTTC
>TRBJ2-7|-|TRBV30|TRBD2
CAWSVGGYLLAFNEQYF
TGTGCCTGGAGTGTCGGGGGGTATCTGTTAGCCTTTAACGAGCAGTACTTC
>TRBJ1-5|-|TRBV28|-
CASSLWGGSNQPQHF
TGTGCCAGCAGTTTATGGGGGGGTAGCAATCAGCCCCAGCATTTT
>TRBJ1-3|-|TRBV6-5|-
CATLATGGNTIYF
TGTGCCACCCTAGCCACGGGCGGAAACACCATATATTTT
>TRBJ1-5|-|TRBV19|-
CASTAGRAGNQPQHF
TGTGCCAGTACCGCTGGGCGGGCGGGCAATCAGCCCCAGCATTTT
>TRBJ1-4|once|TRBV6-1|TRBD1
CASSEVRGRGEKLFF
TGTGCCAGCAGTGAAGTAAGGGGGCGGGGTGAAAAACTGTTTTTT
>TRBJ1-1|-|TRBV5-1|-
CASSLVVNTEAFF
TGCGCCAGCAGCTTGGTAGTAAACACTGAAGCTTTCTTT
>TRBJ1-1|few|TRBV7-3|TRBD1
CASSRIGTDTEAFF
TGTGCCAGCAGCAGGATAGGGACAGACACTGAAGCTTTCTTT